Sequencing of this T cell receptor beta chain was carried out in a study of T cells in Graves' hyperthyroidism and ophthalmopathy. The length of the CDR3 is 12 residues. V shed 7 bases and J shed 10 bases, with 16 bases lying between them. The germline CDR1 and CDR2 sequences are SNHLY and FYNNEI. Regions amplified from RNA transcripts were the TCR beta CDR3 regions. Initially, a first-round RT-PCR of the TCR CDR3 employed the HTBI primer set. TCRdb reanalysed the multiplex PCR reads using MiXCR and keeps one entry per CDR3 protein. The sample carries about 260,000 distinct CDR3 sequences, less than 30% recorded once. This clonotype was detected ten times or more.

V is TRBV2 and J is TRBJ2-5, with D hard to call. Sequencing was performed on blood. This TCR derives from a man in his forties with Graves' hyperthyroidism that later progressed to Graves' ophthalmopathy. The CDR3 loop reads CASIEAEALQYF. In DNA, the CDR3 is TGTGCCAGCATCGAGGCAGAAGCACTCCAGTACTTC. Using reference TRBV2 and TRBJ2-5 for the parts outside the CDR3, the full variable domain is EPEVTQTPSHQVTQMGQEVILRCVPISNHLYFYWYRQILGQKVEFLVSFYNNEISEKSEIFDDQFSVERPDGSNFTLKIRSTKLEDSAMYFCASIEAEALQYFGPGTRLLVL.